Each of the 30 T cell receptor beta chains below was sequenced from the same sample in a study of immune heterogeneity within non-small cell lung tumors. The authors amplified TCR beta CDR3 by multiplex PCR with 32 V and 13 J primers. TCRdb processed the multiplex PCR reads anew with MiXCR; each CDR3 protein has one entry. The sample lists fewer than 12,000 distinct CDR3 sequences; around 29% were seen once. The template for each sample was 600 ng of genomic DNA, which had been extracted from bulk tumor tissue. Primary tumors were biopsied several times each, far apart, intraoperatively. Curative surgery was undertaken by patients, who had untreated, newly diagnosed non-small cell lung cancer. The sample was lung tumor tissue. The receptors shown here come from a man aged 50 to 59 with non-small cell lung cancer.

This clonotype was picked up many times. CDR3 sequence reads: CSARDWSTYEQYF. The CDR3 DNA reads as TGCAGTGCTAGAGATTGGAGCACCTACGAGCAGTACTTC. The rearrangement links TRBV20-1 to TRBJ2-7, with D unclear. The CDR3 sequence is 13 residues long. Germline V gene lookup returns CDR1 DFQATT and CDR2 SNEGSKA (reference sequence). V was clipped by 0 bases and J by 2 bases, with 8 bases between them.

This clonotype was counted once. With a much larger clone just one base away, this may be a read error. This chain uses TRBV12-3 or TRBV12-4 with TRBJ1-5; D gene unclear. The CDR3 is 12 amino acids. V shed 2 bases and J shed 5 bases, with 4 bases lying between them. The CDR3 DNA reads as TGTGCCAGCAGTTTACTTCATCAGCCCCAGCATTTT. Its translation: CASSLLHQPQHF.

On this clonotype: It may be a read error: a sequence one base away is much more abundant. This chain joins TRBV6-4 and TRBJ2-1; D not certain. The V end lost 5 bases, the J end lost 7 bases, and 15 bases lay between the germline ends. There are 14 residues in the CDR3. The germline CDR1 and CDR2 sequences are MRHNA and SNTAGT. This CDR3 is CASSLWVRGNEQFF. The CDR3 DNA follows: TGTGCCAGCAGTCTCTGGGTCCGAGGAAATGAGCAGTTCTTC.

This clonotype came up a few times. This rearrangement joins TRBV5-5 to TRBJ1-6, with 8 bases that match TRBD1. J gave up 7 bases and V 0 bases, and 6 bases lay outside the gene matches. CDR1 is SGHKS, CDR2 YYEKEE, per germline (reference sequence). The CDR3 contains 16 residues. The chain's CDR3 is CASSLDGQGRNSPLHF. In DNA, the CDR3 is TGTGCCAGCAGCTTGGATGGACAGGGACGAAATTCACCCCTCCACTTT.

The rearrangement uses TRBV7-8 and TRBJ2-5; unclear D gene. In germline, CDR1 is SGHVS, CDR2 FQNEAQ. Trimming took 2 bases from V and 5 from J, leaving 6 bases between them. The length of the CDR3 is 12 residues. Here the CDR3 DNA reads TGTGCCAGCAGCTTACTGTGGGAGACCCAGTACTTC. This sequence encodes CASSLLWETQYF.

In its sample, this clonotype ranks as medium-sized. This chain connects TRBV6-1 to TRBJ2-7; TRBD1 is a possible D gene (6 bases). Germline values: CDR1 MNHNS, CDR2 SASEGT. The CDR3 extends over 14 amino acids. V was cut by 5 bases and J by 1 base, with 12 bases left in between. The CDR3 sequence: CASSPRQESYEQYF. CDR3 nucleotides: TGTGCCAGCAGTCCCAGACAGGAATCCTACGAGCAGTACTTC.

This clonotype was counted ten times or more. V usage is TRBV2 and J usage is TRBJ2-3; D uncertain. V lost 6 bases to trimming and J lost 7 bases, with 8 bases between them. Germline V gene lookup returns CDR1 SNHLY and CDR2 FYNNEI. The CDR3 loop spans 11 amino acids. For the CDR3, the DNA is TGTGCCAGCAGCGGGTCGTATACGCAGTATTTT. Protein product: CASSGSYTQYF.

This clonotype is medium-sized in the sample. The chain links TRBV12-3 or TRBV12-4 to TRBJ2-1; 10 nucleotides match TRBD2. The CDR3 has 16 residues. J was trimmed by 6 bases and V by 0 bases; bases with no gene match: 5. In DNA form, the CDR3 reads TGTGCCAGCAGTTTAGCGCTAGCGGGAGATATCAATGAGCAGTTCTTC. This codes for CASSLALAGDINEQFF.

This clonotype was detected only a few times. The CDR3 nucleotides read TGTGCCTGGAGTCCAGGGAGTGAAAAACTGTTTTTT. Its protein is CAWSPGSEKLFF. The chain recombines TRBV30 with TRBJ1-4; weak D call: TRBD1 (5 bases). Trimming stripped 2 bases from V and 7 bases from J, with 8 bases between. Germline CDR1 and CDR2: GTSNPN and SVGIG (reference sequence). The CDR3 runs 12 residues.

The genes are TRBV7-2 and TRBJ2-7, with 9 nucleotides matching TRBD2. The trim removed 4 bases at V and 3 bases at J, leaving 7 bases unmatched. This CDR3 region has 15 residues. CDR1 SGHTA and CDR2 FQGNSA come from the germline V gene. The CDR3 nucleotides read TGTGCCAGCAGCTCCGCGGGACTAGCCGACTACGAGCAGTACTTC. This sequence encodes CASSSAGLADYEQYF. Using reference TRBV7-2 and TRBJ2-7 for the parts outside the CDR3, the full variable domain is GAGVSQSPSNKVTEKGKDVELRCDPISGHTALYWYRQSLGQGLEFLIYFQGNSAPDKSGLPSDRFSAERTGGSVSTLTIQRTQQEDSAVYLCASSSAGLADYEQYFGPGTRLTVT.

On this clonotype itself: A clone one base away is much larger, so this may be a read error. The chain combines TRBV27 with TRBJ2-7; no clear D. The CDR3 covers 11 residues. The germline V gene has CDR1 MNHEY and CDR2 SMNVEV (reference sequence). The CDR3 loop reads CAISFGGEQYF. CDR3 DNA sequence: TGTGCCATCAGTTTTGGTGGGGAGCAGTACTTC.

This clonotype was seen at least ten times. This sequence joins TRBV6-5 and TRBJ2-3; TRBD2 aligns across 12 bases. V was pared by 0 bases and J by 5 bases, with 9 bases of the junction left unmatched. The CDR3 is made up of 18 amino acids. Germline CDR1 reads MNHEY; CDR2 reads SVGAGI. CDR3: CASSYSRLAGGPRDTQYF. CDR3 nucleotides: TGTGCCAGCAGTTACTCGAGGCTAGCGGGGGGGCCAAGAGATACGCAGTATTTT.

The chain couples TRBV3-1 to TRBJ2-1; 9 bases are shared with TRBD1. The germline gives CDR1 LGHDT, CDR2 YNNKEL (reference sequence). CDR3 length: 17 residues. V dropped 0 bases and J dropped 7; count of bases not matched to a gene: 10. This CDR3 reads CASSQEGRGTGKNEQFF. The CDR3 coding sequence is TGTGCCAGCAGCCAAGAAGGGAGGGGGACAGGGAAAAATGAGCAGTTCTTC.

This clonotype is medium-sized within its sample. The J gene is TRBJ2-1, the V gene TRBV12-5; TRBD1 matches at 9 bases. Unmatched junction bases numbered 5, after V lost 5 bases and J lost 6 bases. CDR1 and CDR2 (germline): LGHNT, FRNRAP. The length of the CDR3 is 14 residues. The CDR3 loop is CASGTGQGTNEQFF. Written as DNA, the CDR3 is TGTGCTAGTGGTACGGGACAGGGAACCAATGAGCAGTTCTTC.

This clonotype occurred a few times. This rearrangement joins TRBV12-3 or TRBV12-4 to TRBJ2-5; 7 bases agree with TRBD1. The CDR3 length is 17 residues. The junction had 18 bases not matched to a gene; V was cut back by 6 bases and J by 5 bases. CDR3 coding DNA: TGTGCCAGCAGCGGTGGGACAGTCGTATATGGCTTCGAGACCCAGTACTTC. As protein: CASSGGTVVYGFETQYF.

This clonotype has ten or more counts. The rearrangement joins TRBV10-3 to TRBJ2-3, with TRBD2 matching over 12 bases. V lost 6 bases to trimming and J lost 2 bases; unmatched junction nucleotides: 3. The V gene's germline CDR1 is ENHRY and CDR2 SYGVKD. CDR3 length: 15 amino acids. CDR3 sequence (DNA): TGTGCCATCAGCGGACTAGCGGGGAACACAGATACGCAGTATTTT. It is translated as CAISGLAGNTDTQYF.

This clonotype was seen a few times. V and J are TRBV28 and TRBJ2-3, with no clear D. Germline V lookup: CDR1 MDHEN, CDR2 SYDVKM. The V and J ends lost 6 bases and 3 bases respectively, with 7 bases between them. The CDR3 has 12 amino acids. CDR3 in amino acids: CASRQRTDTQYF. The CDR3 nucleotides are TGTGCCAGCAGGCAAAGAACAGATACGCAGTATTTT.

This clonotype was seen only a few times. A much larger clone sits a single nucleotide away, making a read error possible. The chain joins TRBV27 to TRBJ2-2, with TRBD2 as a possible D gene (6 bases). This CDR3 comprises 16 residues. Germline V CDR1 and CDR2: MNHEY, SMNVEV (reference sequence). Trimming stripped 6 bases from V and 1 base from J, with 15 bases between. CDR3 DNA sequence: TGTGCCAGCAGACCTAGTTTAGCGGTGAACACCGGGGAGCTGTTTTTT. Residues: CASRPSLAVNTGELFF.

About this clonotype: This may arise from a read error, as a much more abundant clone is one base away. The final CDR3 position lacks the conserved phenylalanine or tryptophan, pointing to a likely read error. The rearrangement joins TRBV10-3 to TRBJ2-7; TRBD1 agrees at 7 bases. CDR3 length: 14 residues. Germline V gene data show CDR1 as ENHRY and CDR2 as SYGVKD. Losses at the gene ends were 6 bases for V and 0 bases for J; bases not matched to a gene: 5. In nucleotides, the CDR3 is TGTGCCATCAGACCGACAGGGAGCTCCTACGAGCAGTACTTA. It translates to CAIRPTGSSYEQYL.

This clonotype was counted a few times. The chain has TRBV4-2 and TRBJ2-6; D gene uncertain. The germline V and J ends were trimmed by 4 bases and 1 base, with 5 bases remaining between them. The CDR3 contains 14 residues. Germline CDR1 is LGHNA and CDR2 is YNFKEQ. CDR3 sequence: CASSLYSGANVLTF. The CDR3 coding sequence is TGTGCCAGCAGCCTTTATTCTGGGGCCAACGTCCTGACTTTC.

This clonotype appeared many times. The rearrangement joins TRBV7-3 to TRBJ2-2; the match to TRBD1 covers 9 bases. V trimming: 4 bases; J trimming: 1 base; junction bases outside the gene matches: 10. Germline values: CDR1 SGHTA, CDR2 FQGTGA. There are 18 residues in the CDR3. CDR3 sequence reads: CASSSQTGGLQNTGELFF. DNA of the CDR3: TGTGCCAGCAGCTCTCAAACAGGGGGCCTACAGAACACCGGGGAGCTGTTTTTT.

This clonotype was picked up a small number of times. The chain carries TRBV14 and TRBJ2-5, with a weak D call TRBD2 (7 bases). This CDR3 comprises 12 residues. Looked up from germline, CDR1 is SGHDN and CDR2 is FVKESK. V was pared by 6 bases and J by 9 bases, with 14 bases between. CDR3 nucleotide sequence: TGTGCCAGCAGGCGGGGGCTGGGGCCCCAGTACTTC. Its translation: CASRRGLGPQYF.

This clonotype was seen more than once but under ten times. The J gene is TRBJ2-5, the V gene TRBV20-1; maybe TRBD1 (6 bases). This CDR3 is built from 14 residues. V was cut by 2 bases and J by 5 bases, with 15 bases left in between. Germline assignment: CDR1 DFQATT and CDR2 SNEGSKA (reference sequence). CDR3 in DNA: TGCAGTGCTAGAAATACTCAGGGGCTGGAGACCCAGTACTTC. As protein: CSARNTQGLETQYF.

This clonotype was counted many times. The chain recombines TRBV5-1 with TRBJ1-6, with 10 bases lining up with TRBD1. CDR1 and CDR2 (germline): SGHRS, YFSETQ. V dropped 0 bases and J dropped 7; count of bases not matched to a gene: 7. The CDR3 covers 17 residues. This CDR3 is CASSLGNPGQGNSPLHF. The DNA of the CDR3 is TGCGCCAGCAGCTTGGGGAACCCGGGACAGGGGAATTCACCCCTCCACTTT.

Relative to its sample, this clonotype is medium-sized. This chain links TRBV20-1 with TRBJ2-1; D is perhaps TRBD2 (7 bases). This CDR3 has 14 amino acids. The V end lost 1 base, the J end lost 10 bases, and 17 bases lay between the germline ends. Germline CDR1 reads DFQATT; CDR2 reads SNEGSKA (reference sequence). CDR3 region: CSARVEGGAREQFF. In DNA form, the CDR3 reads TGCAGTGCTAGAGTGGAGGGGGGGGCAAGGGAGCAGTTCTTC.

This clonotype was recorded many times. The chain uses TRBV20-1 and TRBJ1-1; D may be TRBD1 (5 bases). Germline V gene data show CDR1 as DFQATT and CDR2 as SNEGSKA (reference sequence). Between the trimmed V and J ends, which lost 3 bases and 3 bases, there was a span of 11 bases. The CDR3 sequence is 13 residues long. The CDR3 DNA reads as TGCAGTGCTAGTAGGGGTTGGGACACTGAAGCTTTCTTT. Residues: CSASRGWDTEAFF.

In its sample, this clonotype is medium-sized. This chain links TRBV7-3 with TRBJ2-3; 7 bases fit TRBD2. V trimming: 2 bases; J trimming: 5 bases; junction bases outside the gene matches: 4. The CDR3 is 14 amino acids. The germline gives CDR1 SGHTA, CDR2 FQGTGA. The CDR3 is CASSLAGAGDTQYF. The CDR3 DNA follows: TGTGCCAGCAGCTTAGCGGGAGCGGGAGATACGCAGTATTTT.

This clonotype was seen repeatedly, ten times or more. The chain has TRBV20-1 and TRBJ1-1, with 7 bases matching TRBD1. The CDR3 is made up of 13 amino acids. Germline V gene lookup returns CDR1 DFQATT and CDR2 SNEGSKA (reference sequence). V was pared by 6 bases and J by 6 bases, with 10 bases of the junction left unmatched. CDR3 loop: CSAKGQRGSEAFF. DNA for the CDR3: TGCAGTGCAAAGGGACAGCGTGGGTCTGAAGCTTTCTTT.

This clonotype was seen a handful of times. The chain joins TRBV20-1 to TRBJ2-5; D is ambiguous. V was clipped by 5 bases and J by 0 bases, with 13 bases between them. CDR3 size: 14 residues. The germline V gene encodes CDR1 DFQATT and CDR2 SNEGSKA (reference sequence). The CDR3 loop reads CSAELAGYQETQYF. For the CDR3, the DNA is TGCAGTGCTGAGTTAGCCGGGTACCAAGAGACCCAGTACTTC.

This clonotype was counted many times. V usage is TRBV5-1 and J usage is TRBJ1-1; D perhaps matches TRBD1 (6 bases). The CDR3 totals 15 residues. V lost 1 base, J lost 1 base, and 11 bases lay in between. Germline values: CDR1 SGHRS, CDR2 YFSETQ. The CDR3 coding sequence is TGCGCCAGCAGCTTGACGGGGGGCTCGAACACTGAAGCTTTCTTT. Protein sequence: CASSLTGGSNTEAFF.